This T cell receptor (beta chain) was documented in a study of post-analysis software for immune sequencing data. The V and J ends lost 5 bases and 4 bases respectively, with 10 bases between them. The CDR3 is 12 residues long. The germline gives CDR1 DFQATT, CDR2 SNEGSKA (reference sequence). Overall study findings and caveats: The five TRBV segments detected at higher frequency in patients than in controls included TRBV5-6, TRBV5-1 and TRBV20-1.

Tagging with unique molecular identifiers was a feature of the TCR beta cDNA libraries. Roughly 450,000 cDNA molecules came from approximately 1 to 10 million T cells. TCRdb recomputed calls from the PCR reads with MiXCR, one row per CDR3 protein. The data contain approximately 350,000 distinct CDR3 sequences, roughly 35% of them seen just once; the ten biggest clones take up roughly 13%. This clonotype was recorded a few times. Its antigen is undetermined. Sequencing input: blood. This chain connects TRBV20-1 to TRBJ2-3; possible D gene TRBD2, 6 bases. The sequence was collected from a girl aged 10 to 17 with multiple sclerosis. The CDR3, as DNA: TGCAGTGCTTTGGCGGGGCCAGATACGCAGTATTTT. Translating gives CSALAGPDTQYF.